The next 4 T cell receptor beta chains were all read from a single sample in a study of cytomegalovirus exposure and HLA in healthy donors. The PCR ran on 60 Vbeta and 13 Jbeta primers. The table came from immunoSEQ multiplex PCR; TCRdb's copy has only in-frame clones and leaves some out. Altogether about 83,000 clones are present, about two thirds being singletons, with the ten largest covering almost 8.5%. Input material: PBMCs. Receptor source: a man between 60 and 75 years old in good health and CMV-seronegative.

V is TRBV6-1 and J is TRBJ2-1, with 9 positions matching TRBD1. V dropped 3 bases and J dropped 1; count of bases not matched to a gene: 4. This CDR3 has 16 amino acids. Germline values: CDR1 MNHNS, CDR2 SASEGT. The CDR3 DNA follows: TGTGCCAGCAGTGACGGACAGGGGTGGTCCTACAATGAGCAGTTCTTC. It specifies CASSDGQGWSYNEQFF.

The rearrangement uses TRBV25-1 and TRBJ2-5; 9 nucleotides match TRBD1. Germline V gives CDR1 MGHDK, CDR2 SYGVNS. The CDR3 is 13 residues long. With V trimmed by 9 bases and J by 3 bases, 5 bases remained unmatched. CDR3 in DNA: TGTGCCAGTACCGGGACAGGGAAAGAGACCCAGTACTTC. It translates to CASTGTGKETQYF. Combining the CDR3 with reference TRBV25-1 and TRBJ2-5 gives the whole variable domain EADIYQTPRYLVIGTGKKITLECSQTMGHDKMYWYQQDPGMELHLIHYSYGVNSTEKGDLSSESTVSRIRTEHFPLTLESARPSHTSQYLCASTGTGKETQYFGPGTRLLVL.

V gene TRBV2 combines with J gene TRBJ1-2, with 7 bases fitting TRBD1. The V segment lost 7 bases and the J segment 3 bases; nucleotides outside the gene matches: 5. CDR3 size: 13 residues. Germline V CDR1 and CDR2: SNHLY, FYNNEI. The CDR3 here is CASTQGQHYGYTF. The CDR3 bases are TGTGCCAGCACCCAGGGACAGCACTATGGCTACACCTTC. Filled out from reference TRBV2 and TRBJ1-2, the complete variable domain reads EPEVTQTPSHQVTQMGQEVILRCVPISNHLYFYWYRQILGQKVEFLVSFYNNEISEKSEIFDDQFSVERPDGSNFTLKIRSTKLEDSAMYFCASTQGQHYGYTFGSGTRLTVV.

About this clone: The germline gene is not matched at one end of the junction; a read error may be the cause. V gene TRBV6-1 combines with J gene TRBJ2-3, with 7 positions matching TRBD2. Per the germline V gene, CDR1 is MNHNS and CDR2 is SASEGT. This CDR3 comprises 15 residues. The CDR3 spells CTSTPGREITDTQYF. In nucleotides, the CDR3 is TGTACCAGCACCCCGGGGCGGGAGATCACAGATACGCAGTATTTT.